The 3 T cell receptor beta chains below come from one sample, sequenced in a study of neoadjuvant anti-PD-1 for oral cavity cancer. The protocol was immunoSEQ multiplex PCR, while the TCRdb copy is restricted to in-frame clones and leaves out a portion. Counted here are 70,000 to 95,000 clones, more than 80% occurring once; the ten biggest clones make up 3.1%. This specimen was PBMCs, taken before nivolumab (anti-PD-1) treatment. The receptors derive from a person aged 40 to 85 with oral cavity squamous cell carcinoma.

This chain joins TRBV6-1 and TRBJ2-3, with D maybe TRBD1 (6 bases). The CDR3 covers 16 residues. Trimming removed 2 bases from V and 2 bases from J, with 14 bases in between. Germline lookup yields CDR1 MNHNS and CDR2 SASEGT. Here the CDR3 DNA reads TGTGCCAGCAGTGAAAGAGTGGGACACCCCACAGATACGCAGTATTTT. Encoded protein: CASSERVGHPTDTQYF.

Only one count was recorded for this clone. The chain recombines TRBV15 with TRBJ2-2, with 7 bases identical to TRBD2. Per the germline V gene, CDR1 is LNHNV and CDR2 is YYDKDF (reference sequence). This CDR3 comprises 17 residues. Trimming at V came to 3 bases and at J to 0 bases, leaving 7 bases not matched to a gene. In DNA, the CDR3 is TGTGCCACCAGCAGGGGGAGCGGGACCCCGAACACCGGGGAGCTGTTTTTT. Its protein is CATSRGSGTPNTGELFF.

On this clone itself: The same CDR3 also results from other DNA sequences found in this sample. V and J are TRBV5-6 and TRBJ2-5; 7 positions agree with TRBD1. After removal of 1 base from V and 2 bases from J, the junction contained 2 bases not matched to a gene. Germline CDR1 is SGHDT and CDR2 is YYEEEE. The CDR3 totals 14 residues. DNA for the CDR3: TGTGCCAGCAGCTTGACCAGGGGGCAAGAGACCCAGTACTTC. As protein: CASSLTRGQETQYF. Supplemented by reference TRBV5-6 and TRBJ2-5, the full variable domain reads DAGVTQSPTHLIKTRGQQVTLRCSPKSGHDTVSWYQQALGQGPQFIFQYYEEEERQRGNFPDRFSGHQFPNYSSELNVNALLLGDSALYLCASSLTRGQETQYFGPGTRLLVL.